This record covers a single T cell receptor (beta chain). The CDR3 totals 15 residues. Germline CDR1 and CDR2: LNHDA and SQIVND (reference sequence). The J segment lost 8 bases and the V segment lost 3 bases, leaving 7 bases of the junction unmatched. The record originates from a study of T cell changes during pregnancy in multiple sclerosis. Method: immunoSEQ multiplex PCR; TCRdb's copy keeps in-frame clones and lacks some. Seen here are 41,000 or so clones, roughly nine tenths observed once, and the top ten hold under 0.8%. The specimen comprised CD4+ T cells from peripheral blood mononuclear cells, sampled in the first trimester of pregnancy. The receptor's source is a female donor with multiple sclerosis, enrolled in a pregnancy study. This chain uses TRBV19 with TRBJ2-1; 10 bases are a match to TRBD2. CDR3 bases: TGTGCCAGTAGTATCCTCGCTAGCGGGAGAGATGAGCAGTTCTTC. This codes for CASSILASGRDEQFF.